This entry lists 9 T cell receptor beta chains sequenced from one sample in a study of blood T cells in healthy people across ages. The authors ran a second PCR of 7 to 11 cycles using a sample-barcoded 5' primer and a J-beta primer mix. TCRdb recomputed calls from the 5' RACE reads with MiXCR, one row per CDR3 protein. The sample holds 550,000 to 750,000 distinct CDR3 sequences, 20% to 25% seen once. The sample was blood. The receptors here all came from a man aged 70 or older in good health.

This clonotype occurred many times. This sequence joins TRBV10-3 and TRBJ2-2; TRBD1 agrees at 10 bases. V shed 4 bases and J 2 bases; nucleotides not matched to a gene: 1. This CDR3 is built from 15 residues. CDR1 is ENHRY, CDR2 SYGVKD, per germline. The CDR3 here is CAISGTGGNTGELFF. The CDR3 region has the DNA TGTGCCATCAGTGGGACAGGGGGTAACACCGGGGAGCTGTTTTTT.

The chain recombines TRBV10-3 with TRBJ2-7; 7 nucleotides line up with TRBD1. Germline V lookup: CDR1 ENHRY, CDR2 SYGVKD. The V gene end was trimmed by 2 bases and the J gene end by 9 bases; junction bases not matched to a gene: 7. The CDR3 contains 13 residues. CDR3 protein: CAISEIDREGQYF. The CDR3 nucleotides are TGTGCCATCAGTGAGATCGACAGGGAAGGGCAGTACTTC.

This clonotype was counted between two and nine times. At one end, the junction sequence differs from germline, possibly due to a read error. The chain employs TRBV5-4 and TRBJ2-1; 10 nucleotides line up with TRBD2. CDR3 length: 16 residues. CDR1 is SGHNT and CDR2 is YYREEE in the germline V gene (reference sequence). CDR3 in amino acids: CASTFQREGRDSEQSF. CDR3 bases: TGTGCCAGCACCTTTCAGCGGGAGGGCCGGGATAGTGAGCAGTCCTTC.

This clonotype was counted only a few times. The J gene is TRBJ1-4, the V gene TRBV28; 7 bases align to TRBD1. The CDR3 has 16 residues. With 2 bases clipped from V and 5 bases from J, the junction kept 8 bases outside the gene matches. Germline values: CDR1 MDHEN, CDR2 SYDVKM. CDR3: CASSLPSQGRNEKLFF. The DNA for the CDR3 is TGTGCCAGCAGTTTACCCTCACAGGGGAGGAATGAAAAACTGTTTTTT.

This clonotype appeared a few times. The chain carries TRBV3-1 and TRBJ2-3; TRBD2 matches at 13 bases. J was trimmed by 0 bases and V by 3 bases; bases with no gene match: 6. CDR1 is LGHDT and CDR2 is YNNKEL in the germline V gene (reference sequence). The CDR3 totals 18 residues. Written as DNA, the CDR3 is TGTGCCAGCAGCCAGAGGAGGACTAGCGGGAGTAGCACAGATACGCAGTATTTT. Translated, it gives CASSQRRTSGSSTDTQYF.

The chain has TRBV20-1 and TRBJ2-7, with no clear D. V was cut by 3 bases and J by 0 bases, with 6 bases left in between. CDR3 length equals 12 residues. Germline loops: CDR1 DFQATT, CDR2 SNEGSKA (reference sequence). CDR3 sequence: CSASMSSYEQYF. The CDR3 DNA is TGCAGTGCTAGTATGAGCTCCTACGAGCAGTACTTC.

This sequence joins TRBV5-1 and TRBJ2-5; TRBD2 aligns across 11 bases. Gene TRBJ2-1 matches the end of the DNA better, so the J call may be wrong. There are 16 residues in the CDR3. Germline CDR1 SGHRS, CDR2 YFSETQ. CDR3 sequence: CASSLAGTSGMNEQFF. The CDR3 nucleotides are TGCGCCAGCAGCTTGGCCGGGACTAGCGGTATGAATGAGCAGTTCTTC.

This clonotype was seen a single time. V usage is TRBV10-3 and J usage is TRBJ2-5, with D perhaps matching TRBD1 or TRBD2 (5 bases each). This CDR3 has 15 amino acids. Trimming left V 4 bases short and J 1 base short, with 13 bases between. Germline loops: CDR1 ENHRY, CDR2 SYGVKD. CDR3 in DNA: TGTGCCATCAGTGGTGCCGAGGGGTTCCAAGAGACCCAGTACTTC. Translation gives CAISGAEGFQETQYF.

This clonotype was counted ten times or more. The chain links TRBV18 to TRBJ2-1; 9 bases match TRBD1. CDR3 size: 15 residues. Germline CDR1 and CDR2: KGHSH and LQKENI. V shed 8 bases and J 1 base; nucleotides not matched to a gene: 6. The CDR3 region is CASSPGQGSYNEQFF. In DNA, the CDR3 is TGTGCCAGCAGCCCGGGACAGGGATCCTACAATGAGCAGTTCTTC.